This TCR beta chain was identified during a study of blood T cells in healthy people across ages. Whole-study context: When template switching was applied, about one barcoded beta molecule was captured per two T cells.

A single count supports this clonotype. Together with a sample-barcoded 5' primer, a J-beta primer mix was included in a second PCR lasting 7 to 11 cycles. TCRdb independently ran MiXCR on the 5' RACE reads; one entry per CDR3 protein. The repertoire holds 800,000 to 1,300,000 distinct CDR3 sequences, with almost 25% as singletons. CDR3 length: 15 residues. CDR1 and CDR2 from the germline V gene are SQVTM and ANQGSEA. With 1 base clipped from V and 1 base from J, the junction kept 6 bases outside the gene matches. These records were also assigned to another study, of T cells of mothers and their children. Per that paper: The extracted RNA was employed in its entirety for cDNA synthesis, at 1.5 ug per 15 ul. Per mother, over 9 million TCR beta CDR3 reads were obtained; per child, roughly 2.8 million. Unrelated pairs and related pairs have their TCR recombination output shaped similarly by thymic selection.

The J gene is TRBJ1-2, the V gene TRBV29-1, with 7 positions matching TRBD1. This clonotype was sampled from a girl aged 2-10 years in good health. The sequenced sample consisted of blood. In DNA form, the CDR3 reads TGCAGCGTTGAAGGGGACAGACACCTTAACTATGGCTACACCTTC. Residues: CSVEGDRHLNYGYTF.